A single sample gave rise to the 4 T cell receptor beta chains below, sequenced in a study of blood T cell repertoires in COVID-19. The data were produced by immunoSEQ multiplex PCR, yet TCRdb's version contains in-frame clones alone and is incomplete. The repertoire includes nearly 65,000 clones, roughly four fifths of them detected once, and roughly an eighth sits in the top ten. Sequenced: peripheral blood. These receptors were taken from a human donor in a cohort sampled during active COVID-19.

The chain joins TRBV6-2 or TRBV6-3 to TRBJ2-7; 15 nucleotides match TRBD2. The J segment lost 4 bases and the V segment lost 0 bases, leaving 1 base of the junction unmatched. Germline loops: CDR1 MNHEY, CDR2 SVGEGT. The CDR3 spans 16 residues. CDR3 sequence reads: CASSYSGTSGRYEQYF. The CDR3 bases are TGTGCCAGCAGTTACTCCGGGACTAGCGGGAGGTACGAGCAGTACTTC.

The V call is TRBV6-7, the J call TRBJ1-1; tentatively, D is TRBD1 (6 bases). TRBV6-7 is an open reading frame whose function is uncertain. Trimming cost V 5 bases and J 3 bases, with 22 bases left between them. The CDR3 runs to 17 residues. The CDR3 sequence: CASSRPSAGDYDTEAFF. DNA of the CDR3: TGTGCCAGCAGTCGACCATCCGCAGGGGACTACGACACTGAAGCTTTCTTT.

The CDR3 DNA reads as TGTGCCAGCAGCTTCGAGCTAGGGGACACCGGGGAGCTGTTTTTT. Its translation is CASSFELGDTGELFF. The J gene is TRBJ2-2, the V gene TRBV5-5; D might be TRBD1 (5 bases). The CDR3 extends over 15 amino acids. V was clipped by 2 bases and J by 3 bases, with 11 bases between them. Germline CDR1 is SGHKS and CDR2 is YYEKEE (reference sequence).

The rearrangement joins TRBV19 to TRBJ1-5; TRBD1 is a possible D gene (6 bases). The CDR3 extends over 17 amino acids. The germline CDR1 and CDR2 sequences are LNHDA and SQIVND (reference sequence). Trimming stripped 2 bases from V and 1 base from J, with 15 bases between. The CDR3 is CASSILGGRRSNQPQHF. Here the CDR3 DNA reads TGTGCCAGTAGTATACTCGGGGGGCGGAGAAGCAATCAGCCCCAGCATTTT.